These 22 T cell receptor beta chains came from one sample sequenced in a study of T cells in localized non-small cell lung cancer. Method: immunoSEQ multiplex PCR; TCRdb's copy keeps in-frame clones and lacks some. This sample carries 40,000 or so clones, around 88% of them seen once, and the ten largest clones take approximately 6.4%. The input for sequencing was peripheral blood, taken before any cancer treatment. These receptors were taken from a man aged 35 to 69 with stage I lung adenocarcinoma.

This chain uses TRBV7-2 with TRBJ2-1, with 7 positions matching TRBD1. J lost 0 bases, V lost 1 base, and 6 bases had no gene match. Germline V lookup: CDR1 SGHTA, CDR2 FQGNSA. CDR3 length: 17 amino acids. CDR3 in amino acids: CASSLEKGAVSYNEQFF. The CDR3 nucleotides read TGTGCCAGCAGCTTAGAAAAGGGGGCGGTCTCCTACAATGAGCAGTTCTTC.

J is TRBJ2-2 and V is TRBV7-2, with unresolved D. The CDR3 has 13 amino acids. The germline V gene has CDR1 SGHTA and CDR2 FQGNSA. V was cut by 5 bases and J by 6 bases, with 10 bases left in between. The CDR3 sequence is CASSPVKAGELFF. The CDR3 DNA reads TGTGCCAGCAGCCCCGTTAAGGCCGGGGAGCTGTTTTTT. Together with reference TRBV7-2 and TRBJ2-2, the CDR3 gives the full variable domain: GAGVSQSPSNKVTEKGKDVELRCDPISGHTALYWYRQSLGQGLEFLIYFQGNSAPDKSGLPSDRFSAERTGGSVSTLTIQRTQQEDSAVYLCASSPVKAGELFFGEGSRLTVL.

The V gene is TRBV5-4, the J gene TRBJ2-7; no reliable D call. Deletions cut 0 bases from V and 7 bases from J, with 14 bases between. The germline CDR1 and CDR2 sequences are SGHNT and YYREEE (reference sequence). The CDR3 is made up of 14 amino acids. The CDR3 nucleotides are TGTGCCAGCAGCTTGGGCGAGCACCCTGAAGAGCAGTACTTC. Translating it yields CASSLGEHPEEQYF.

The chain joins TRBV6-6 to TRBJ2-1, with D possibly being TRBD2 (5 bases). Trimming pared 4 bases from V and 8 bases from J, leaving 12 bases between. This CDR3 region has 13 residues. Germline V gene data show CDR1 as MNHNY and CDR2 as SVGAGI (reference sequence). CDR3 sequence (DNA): TGTGCCAGCAGTTCACTAGAAGCAGATGAGCAGTTCTTC. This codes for CASSSLEADEQFF.

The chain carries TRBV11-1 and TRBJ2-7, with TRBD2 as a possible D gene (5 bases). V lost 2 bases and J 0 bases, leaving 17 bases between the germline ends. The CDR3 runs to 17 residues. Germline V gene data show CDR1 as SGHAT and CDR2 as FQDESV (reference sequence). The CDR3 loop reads CASSLRPAGYLSYEQYF. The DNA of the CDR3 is TGTGCCAGCAGCTTAAGGCCTGCGGGTTACCTCTCCTACGAGCAGTACTTC.

The CDR3 loop is CASSLVGVRTDTQYF. The CDR3 DNA reads as TGTGCCAGCAGCTTGGTGGGAGTTCGCACAGATACGCAGTATTTT. This chain links TRBV5-4 with TRBJ2-3; tentative D call: TRBD2 (5 bases). The CDR3 sequence is 15 residues long. V lost 0 bases and J lost 1, with 9 bases in between. The germline V gene encodes CDR1 SGHNT and CDR2 YYREEE (reference sequence).

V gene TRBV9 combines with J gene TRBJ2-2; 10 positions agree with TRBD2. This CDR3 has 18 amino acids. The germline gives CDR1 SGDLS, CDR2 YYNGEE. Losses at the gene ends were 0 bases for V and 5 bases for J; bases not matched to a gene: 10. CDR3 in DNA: TGTGCCAGCAGCGTAGCTCCTAGCGGGAGCGGAGGGACCGGGGAGCTGTTTTTT. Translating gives CASSVAPSGSGGTGELFF.

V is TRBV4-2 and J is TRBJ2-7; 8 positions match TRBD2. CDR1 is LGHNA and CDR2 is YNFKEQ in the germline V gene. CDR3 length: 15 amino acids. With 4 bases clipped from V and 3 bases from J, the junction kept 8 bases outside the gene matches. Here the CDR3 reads CASSPGTSENYEQYF. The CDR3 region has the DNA TGTGCCAGCAGCCCCGGGACTAGTGAAAACTACGAGCAGTACTTC.

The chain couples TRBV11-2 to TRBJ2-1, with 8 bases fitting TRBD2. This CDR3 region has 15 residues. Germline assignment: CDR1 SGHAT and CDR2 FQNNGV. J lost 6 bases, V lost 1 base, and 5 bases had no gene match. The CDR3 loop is CASSLVSGMGNEQFF. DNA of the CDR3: TGTGCCAGCAGCTTAGTTAGCGGGATGGGCAATGAGCAGTTCTTC. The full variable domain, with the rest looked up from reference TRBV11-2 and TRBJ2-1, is EAGVAQSPRYKIIEKRQSVAFWCNPISGHATLYWYQQILGQGPKLLIQFQNNGVVDDSQLPKDRFSAERLKGVDSTLKIQPAKLEDSAVYLCASSLVSGMGNEQFFGPGTRLTVL.

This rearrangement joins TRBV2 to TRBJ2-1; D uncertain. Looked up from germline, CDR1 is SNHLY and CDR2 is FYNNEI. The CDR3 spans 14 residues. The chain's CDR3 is CATRKDGKYNEQFF. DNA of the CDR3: TGTGCAACCCGAAAGGACGGAAAGTACAATGAGCAGTTCTTC.

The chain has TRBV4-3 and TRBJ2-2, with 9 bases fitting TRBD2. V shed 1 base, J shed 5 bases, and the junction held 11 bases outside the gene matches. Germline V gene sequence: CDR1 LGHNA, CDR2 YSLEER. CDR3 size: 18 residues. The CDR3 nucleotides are TGCGCCAGCAGCCAAGCGGCGGGACTTAGCGGGAGAACCGGGGAGCTGTTTTTT. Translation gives CASSQAAGLSGRTGELFF.

In DNA form, the CDR3 reads TGTGCCAGCAGCTATTTACAGGGGGTTTACACTGAAGCTTTCTTT. This gives the protein CASSYLQGVYTEAFF. V is TRBV7-2 and J is TRBJ1-1, with 8 bases lining up with TRBD1. The CDR3 consists of 15 residues. The V segment lost 4 bases and the J segment 3 bases; nucleotides outside the gene matches: 7. CDR1 SGHTA and CDR2 FQGNSA come from the germline V gene.

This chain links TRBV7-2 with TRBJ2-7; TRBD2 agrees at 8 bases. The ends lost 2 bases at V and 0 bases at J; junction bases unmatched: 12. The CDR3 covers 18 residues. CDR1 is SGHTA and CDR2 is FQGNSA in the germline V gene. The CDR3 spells CASSLNSPPGLVSYEQYF. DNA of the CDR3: TGTGCCAGCAGCTTAAACAGCCCGCCGGGACTAGTCTCCTACGAGCAGTACTTC.

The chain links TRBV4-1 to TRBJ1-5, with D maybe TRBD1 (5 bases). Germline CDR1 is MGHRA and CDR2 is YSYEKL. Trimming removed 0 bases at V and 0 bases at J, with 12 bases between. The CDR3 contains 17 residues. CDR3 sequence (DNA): TGCGCCAGCAGCCAAGATGGGACGGCCTATAGCAATCAGCCCCAGCATTTT. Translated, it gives CASSQDGTAYSNQPQHF.

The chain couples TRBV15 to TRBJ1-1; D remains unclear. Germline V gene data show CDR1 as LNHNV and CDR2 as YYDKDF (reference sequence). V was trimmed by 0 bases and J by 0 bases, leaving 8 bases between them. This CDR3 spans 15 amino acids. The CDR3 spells CATSRDLTVNTEAFF. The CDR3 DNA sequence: TGTGCCACCAGCAGAGATCTTACGGTGAACACTGAAGCTTTCTTT.

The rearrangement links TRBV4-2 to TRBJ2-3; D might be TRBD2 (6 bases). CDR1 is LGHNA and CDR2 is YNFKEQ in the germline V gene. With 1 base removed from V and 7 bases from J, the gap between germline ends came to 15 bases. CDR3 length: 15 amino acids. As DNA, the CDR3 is TGTGCCAGCAGCCAAGGGGCGTCTAGCGAAAATACGCAGTATTTT. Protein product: CASSQGASSENTQYF.

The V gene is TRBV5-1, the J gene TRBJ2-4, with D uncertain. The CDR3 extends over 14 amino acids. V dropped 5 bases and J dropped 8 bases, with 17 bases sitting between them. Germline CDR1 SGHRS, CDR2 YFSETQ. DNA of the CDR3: TGCGCCAGCAGGCCTGGACCTTCCGCGGACATTCAGTACTTC. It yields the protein CASRPGPSADIQYF.

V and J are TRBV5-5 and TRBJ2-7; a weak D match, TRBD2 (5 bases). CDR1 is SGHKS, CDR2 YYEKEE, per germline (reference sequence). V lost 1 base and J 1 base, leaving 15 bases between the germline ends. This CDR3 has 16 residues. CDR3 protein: CASSLQGRGTSYEQYF. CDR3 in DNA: TGTGCCAGCAGCTTGCAAGGACGGGGAACTTCCTACGAGCAGTACTTC.

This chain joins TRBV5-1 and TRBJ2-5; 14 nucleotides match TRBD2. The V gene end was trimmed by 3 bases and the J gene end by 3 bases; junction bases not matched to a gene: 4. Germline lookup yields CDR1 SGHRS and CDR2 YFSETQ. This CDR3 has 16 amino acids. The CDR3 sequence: CASSSQTSGGEETQYF. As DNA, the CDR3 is TGCGCCAGCAGCTCACAGACTAGCGGGGGGGAAGAGACCCAGTACTTC.

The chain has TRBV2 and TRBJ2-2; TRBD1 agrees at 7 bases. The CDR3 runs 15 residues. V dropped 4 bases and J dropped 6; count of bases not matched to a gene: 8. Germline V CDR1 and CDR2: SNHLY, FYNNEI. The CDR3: CASSAEAGGAGELFF. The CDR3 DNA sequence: TGTGCCAGCAGTGCTGAGGCAGGGGGAGCCGGGGAGCTGTTTTTT.

CDR3 bases: TGTGCCAGCAGCTCACGGACTAGCGGCGGGGAGACCCAGTACTTC. Translation gives CASSSRTSGGETQYF. The gene calls are TRBV5-4 and TRBJ2-5, with 10 bases matching TRBD2. The V gene's germline CDR1 is SGHNT and CDR2 YYREEE (reference sequence). The V segment lost 3 bases and the J segment 5 bases; nucleotides outside the gene matches: 7. The CDR3 totals 15 residues.

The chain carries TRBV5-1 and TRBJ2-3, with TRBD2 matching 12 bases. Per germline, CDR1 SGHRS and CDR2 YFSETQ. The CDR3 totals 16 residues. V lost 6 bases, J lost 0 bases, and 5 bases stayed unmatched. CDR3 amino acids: CASKPTSGGSTDTQYF. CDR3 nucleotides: TGCGCCAGCAAGCCGACTAGCGGGGGTAGCACAGATACGCAGTATTTT.